This T cell receptor (beta chain) was recovered during a study of T cells of healthy individuals. V was pared by 1 base and J by 3 bases, with 13 bases between. Germline CDR1 MGHRA, CDR2 YSYEKL. CDR3 length: 15 residues. TCRdb re-called the 5' RACE reads through MiXCR, storing one row per CDR3 protein. The sample lists some 39,000 distinct CDR3 sequences, approximately 4.5% occurring once. This clonotype was seen a few times. The chain couples TRBV4-1 to TRBJ2-7, with D uncertain. The receptor's source is a human donor in good health. CDR3 sequence reads: CASSQGYSTDYEQYF. In DNA, the CDR3 is TGCGCCAGCAGCCAAGGGTACTCAACCGACTACGAGCAGTACTTC.